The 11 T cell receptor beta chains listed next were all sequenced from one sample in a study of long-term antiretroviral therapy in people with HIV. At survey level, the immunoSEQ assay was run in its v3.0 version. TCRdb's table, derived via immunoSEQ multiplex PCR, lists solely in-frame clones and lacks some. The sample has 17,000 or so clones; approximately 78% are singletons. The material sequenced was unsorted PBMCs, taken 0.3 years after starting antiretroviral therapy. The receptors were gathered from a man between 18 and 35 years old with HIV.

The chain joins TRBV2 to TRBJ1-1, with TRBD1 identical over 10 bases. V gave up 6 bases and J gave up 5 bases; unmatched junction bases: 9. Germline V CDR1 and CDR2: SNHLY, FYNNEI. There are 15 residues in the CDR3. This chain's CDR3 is CASRPGTGDWTEAFF. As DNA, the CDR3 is TGTGCCAGCAGGCCGGGGACAGGGGACTGGACTGAAGCTTTCTTT.

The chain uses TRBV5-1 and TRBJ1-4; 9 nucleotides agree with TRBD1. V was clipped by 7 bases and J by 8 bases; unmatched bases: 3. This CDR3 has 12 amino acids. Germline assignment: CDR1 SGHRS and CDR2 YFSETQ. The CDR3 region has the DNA TGCGCCAGCGGGACAGGGCAAGAAAAACTGTTTTTT. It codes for CASGTGQEKLFF.

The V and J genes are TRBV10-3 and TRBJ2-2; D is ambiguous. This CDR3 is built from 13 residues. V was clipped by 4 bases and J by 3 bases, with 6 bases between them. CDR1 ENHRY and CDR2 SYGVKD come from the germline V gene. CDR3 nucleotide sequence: TGTGCCATCAGTGCCAGCGACACCGGGGAGCTGTTTTTT. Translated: CAISASDTGELFF.

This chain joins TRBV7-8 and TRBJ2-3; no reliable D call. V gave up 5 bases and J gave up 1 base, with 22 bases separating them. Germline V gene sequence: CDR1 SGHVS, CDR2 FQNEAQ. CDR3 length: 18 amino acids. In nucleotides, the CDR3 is TGTGCCAGCAGCACGAGGCCGGGTGGGGTTTCAGGCACAGATACGCAGTATTTT. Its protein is CASSTRPGGVSGTDTQYF.

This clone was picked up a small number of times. The CDR3: CASSWTSGHNEQFF. The CDR3 coding sequence is TGTGCCAGCAGTTGGACTAGCGGCCACAATGAGCAGTTCTTC. The chain is built from TRBV6-6 and TRBJ2-1; 10 bases are a match to TRBD2. CDR1 and CDR2 from the germline V gene are MNHNY and SVGAGI (reference sequence). The CDR3 covers 14 residues. The V gene end was trimmed by 4 bases and the J gene end by 5 bases; junction bases not matched to a gene: 2.

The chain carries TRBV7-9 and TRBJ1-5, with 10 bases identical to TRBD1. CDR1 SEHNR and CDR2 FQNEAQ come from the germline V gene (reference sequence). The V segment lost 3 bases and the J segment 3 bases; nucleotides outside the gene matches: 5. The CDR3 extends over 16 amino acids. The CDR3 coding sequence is TGTGCCAGCAGCTTGGGCGACAGGGGGCACAATCAGCCCCAGCATTTT. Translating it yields CASSLGDRGHNQPQHF.

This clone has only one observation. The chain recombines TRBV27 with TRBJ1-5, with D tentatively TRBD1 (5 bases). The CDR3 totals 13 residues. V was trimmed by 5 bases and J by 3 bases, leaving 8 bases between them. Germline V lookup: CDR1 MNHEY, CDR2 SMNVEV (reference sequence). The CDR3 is CASSKGYNQPQHF. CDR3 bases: TGTGCCAGCAGTAAGGGGTACAATCAGCCCCAGCATTTT.

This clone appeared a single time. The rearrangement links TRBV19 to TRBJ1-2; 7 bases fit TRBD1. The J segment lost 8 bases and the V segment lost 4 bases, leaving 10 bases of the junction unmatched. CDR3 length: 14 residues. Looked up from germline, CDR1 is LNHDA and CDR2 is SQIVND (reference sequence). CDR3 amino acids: CASSTLGQGDGYTF. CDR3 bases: TGTGCCAGTAGTACTCTTGGTCAGGGGGACGGCTACACCTTC.

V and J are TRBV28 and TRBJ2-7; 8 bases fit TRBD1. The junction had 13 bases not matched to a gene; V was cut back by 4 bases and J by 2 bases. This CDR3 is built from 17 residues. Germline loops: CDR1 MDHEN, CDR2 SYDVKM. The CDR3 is CASSSSTNQGATYEQYV. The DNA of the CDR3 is TGTGCCAGCAGTTCCTCTACTAACCAGGGGGCAACCTACGAGCAGTACGTC.

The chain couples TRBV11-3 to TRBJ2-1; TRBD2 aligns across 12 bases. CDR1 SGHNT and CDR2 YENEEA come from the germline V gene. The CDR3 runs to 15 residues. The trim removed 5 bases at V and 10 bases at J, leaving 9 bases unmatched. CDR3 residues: CASSTPSGGEVEQFF. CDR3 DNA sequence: TGTGCCAGCAGCACACCTAGCGGGGGGGAGGTGGAGCAGTTCTTC.

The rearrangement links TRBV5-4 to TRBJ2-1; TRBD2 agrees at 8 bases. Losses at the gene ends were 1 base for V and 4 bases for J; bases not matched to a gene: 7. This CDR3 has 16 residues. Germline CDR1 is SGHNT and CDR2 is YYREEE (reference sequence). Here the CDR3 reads CASSLPMRGAYNEQFF. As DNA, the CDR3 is TGTGCCAGCAGCTTGCCTATGCGGGGGGCTTACAATGAGCAGTTCTTC.